A selection of T cell receptor beta chains follows, all from one sample in a study of OX40 agonist ivuxolimab in advanced cancers. The repertoire was sequenced with immunoSEQ multiplex PCR; TCRdb's copy has only in-frame clones and lacks some. The sample has around 86,000 clones; about 93% are singletons. The source was CD4+ or CD8+ T cells sorted from blood, collected in a trial of the OX40 agonist ivuxolimab. Source of these receptors: an adult with an advanced solid tumor such as melanoma, head and neck, liver or kidney cancer. The CDR3 runs from the conserved cysteine through the conserved F or W. Expanded clones get a size class; other rows say once, few or many, or leave the size out.

V gene	clone size	CDR3 protein
TRBV19	NA	CATSPGDLYRSYNEQFF
TRBV11-2	once	CASSPGLGVNTEAFF
TRBV27	NA	CASSMNRGGYGYTF
TRBV11-2	NA	CASSSTGGASAFF
TRBV4-1	NA	CASSQQAGLGETQYF
TRBV6-4	NA	CASSDGGLGTEAFF
TRBV6-1	NA	CASSALPPTANYGYTF
TRBV27	NA	CASTQGATYNEQFF
TRBV27	NA	CASSLSIQLAVLLAGQFF
TRBV11-2	once	CASSLGVGGFYEQYF
TRBV6-1	NA	CATKGVLGTEAFF
TRBV10-3	NA	CAIGDPYGTVSSYEQYF
TRBV4-1	NA	CASSQVQGNQPQHF
TRBV6-5	NA	CASATGQDTIYF
TRBV4-3	NA	CASSQDRVYEAFF